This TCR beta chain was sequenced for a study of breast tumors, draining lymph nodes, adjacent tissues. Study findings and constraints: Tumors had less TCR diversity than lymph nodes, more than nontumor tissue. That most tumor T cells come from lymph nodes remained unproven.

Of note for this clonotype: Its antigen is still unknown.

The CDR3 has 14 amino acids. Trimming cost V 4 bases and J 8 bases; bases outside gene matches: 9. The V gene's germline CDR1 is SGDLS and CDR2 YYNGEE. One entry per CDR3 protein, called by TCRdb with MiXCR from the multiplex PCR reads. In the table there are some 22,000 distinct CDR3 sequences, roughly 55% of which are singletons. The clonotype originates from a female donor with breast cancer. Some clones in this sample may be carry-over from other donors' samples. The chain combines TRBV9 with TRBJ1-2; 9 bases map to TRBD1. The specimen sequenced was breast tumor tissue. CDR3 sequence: CASSSTGGAGGYTF. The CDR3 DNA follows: TGTGCCAGCAGCTCCACAGGGGGCGCGGGCGGCTACACCTTC.